A selection of T cell receptor beta chains follows, all from one sample in a study of T cells after posttransplantation cyclophosphamide. Some clones are missing from TCRdb's copy, which holds only in-frame ones; the method was immunoSEQ multiplex PCR. The sample holds around 13,000 clones, and no clone turns up only once. Source: PBMCs, taken after allogeneic stem cell transplant with posttransplant cyclophosphamide. These receptors all come from a female patient in her 40s who received an allogeneic stem cell transplant from an unrelated donor, was CMV-positive, and had acute GVHD only. Some T cells may possibly be graft donor cells. CDR3s include the opening cysteine and the closing phenylalanine or tryptophan. The D gene is left open where the match is weak. Clone size, where shown, is once, few, many, or a class for clones that have expanded.

V gene	D gene	J gene	clone size	CDR3 protein	CDR3 DNA
TRBV5-1	TRBD2	TRBJ2-1	many	CASSLRIIPGLAVNNEQFF	TGCGCCAGCAGCTTGAGGATTATTCCGGGACTAGCAGTTAACAATGAGCAGTTCTTC
TRBV5-1	TRBD1	TRBJ2-1	many	CASSFSPTQGAGNNEQFF	TGCGCCAGCAGCTTTTCCCCCACCCAGGGGGCCGGGAACAATGAGCAGTTCTTC
TRBV29-1	-	TRBJ2-5	few	CSVRGETQYF	TGCAGCGTACGGGGAGAGACCCAGTACTTC
TRBV11-2	TRBD1	TRBJ1-3	-	CASSLQDRRSGNTIYF	TGTGCCAGCAGCTTACAGGACAGGCGCTCTGGAAACACCATATATTTT
TRBV7-2	TRBD2	TRBJ2-3	many	CASSQEQRGAEGDTQYF	TGTGCCAGCAGTCAAGAGCAGCGGGGGGCTGAAGGAGATACGCAGTATTTT
TRBV9	TRBD2	TRBJ2-1	few	CASGYSGSHYNEQFF	TGTGCCAGCGGGTATAGCGGGAGCCATTACAATGAGCAGTTCTTC
TRBV18	-	TRBJ1-5	-	CASSPSGGAGGAQPQHF	TGTGCCAGCTCACCGAGCGGGGGGGCCGGAGGGGCTCAGCCCCAGCATTTT
TRBV29-1	-	TRBJ1-5	medium-sized	CSYRDNYNQPQHF	TGCAGCTACCGGGACAACTACAATCAGCCCCAGCATTTT
TRBV7-6	-	TRBJ2-5	many	CASSLVTSGLQETQYF	TGTGCCAGCAGCTTAGTAACGAGCGGACTACAAGAGACCCAGTACTTC
TRBV7-9	TRBD2	TRBJ2-2	few	CASSHITSGATNTGELFF	TGTGCCAGCAGTCATATAACTAGCGGGGCTACGAACACCGGGGAGCTGTTTTTT
TRBV11-3	-	TRBJ2-1	few	CASSLEGAREQFF	TGTGCCAGCAGCTTAGAGGGGGCGCGTGAGCAGTTCTTC
TRBV6-4	TRBD1	TRBJ1-2	few	CASSAGTGGSWYGYTF	TGTGCCAGCAGTGCCGGGACAGGGGGCTCTTGGTATGGCTACACCTTC
TRBV5-1	-	TRBJ2-7	-	CASSFDSSSYEQYF	TGCGCCAGCAGCTTCGACAGCAGCTCCTACGAGCAGTACTTC
TRBV7-9	TRBD2	TRBJ2-5	few	CASNILAGEETQYF	TGTGCCAGCAACATACTAGCGGGGGAAGAGACCCAGTACTTC
TRBV28	-	TRBJ2-3	few	CASSASSESTDTQYF	TGTGCCAGCAGTGCCTCTAGCGAGTCCACAGATACGCAGTATTTT
TRBV6-5	TRBD2	TRBJ2-1	many	CASSGLAGFNEQFF	TGTGCCAGCAGCGGACTAGCGGGATTCAATGAGCAGTTCTTC
TRBV27	-	TRBJ2-1	-	CASSSRPGKYNEQFF	TGTGCCAGCAGTAGCCGTCCAGGTAAATACAATGAGCAGTTCTTC
TRBV9	-	TRBJ1-6	-	CASSGGGSPLHF	TGTGCCAGCAGCGGAGGTGGTTCACCCCTCCACTTT
TRBV9	TRBD1	TRBJ1-1	many	CASSVGSNRGPEAFF	TGTGCCAGCAGCGTAGGTTCAAACAGGGGGCCTGAAGCTTTCTTT
TRBV9	-	TRBJ2-3	many	CASSVELGWRDTQYF	TGTGCCAGCAGCGTCGAATTGGGGTGGAGGGATACGCAGTATTTT
TRBV4-3	-	TRBJ2-3	many	CASSQDQAGYTDTQYF	TGCGCCAGCAGCCAAGATCAGGCAGGGTACACAGATACGCAGTATTTT
TRBV28	-	TRBJ2-3	many	CASSSLTDTQYF	TGTGCCAGCAGTTCTCTCACAGATACGCAGTATTTT
TRBV5-1	TRBD1	TRBJ2-1	many	CASSSGQGTFGEQFF	TGCGCCAGCAGCTCGGGACAGGGAACTTTCGGTGAGCAGTTCTTC
TRBV4-1	-	TRBJ2-7	few	CASSHPTDREGYEQYF	TGCGCCAGCAGCCACCCAACGGACAGGGAGGGCTACGAGCAGTACTTC
TRBV30	TRBD1	TRBJ2-2	few	CAWRTGTGGYSGELFF	TGTGCCTGGAGGACCGGGACAGGGGGCTATTCCGGGGAGCTGTTTTTT